This T cell receptor (beta chain) appears in the sequencing data of a study of technical replicates of blood from four donors. This CDR3 is 14 amino acids long. The junction had 9 bases not matched to a gene; V was cut back by 6 bases and J by 6 bases. Germline V gene sequence: CDR1 MNHNS, CDR2 SASEGT. Produced via immunoSEQ multiplex PCR; TCRdb's table is partial and in-frame only. The sample carries some 70,000 clones, 95% to 97% recorded once. The chain has TRBV6-1 and TRBJ1-1, with 8 nucleotides matching TRBD1. The receptor's source is a human donor in good health. The specimen was T cells isolated from PBMCs. CDR3 coding DNA: TGTGCCAGCAGAGAGGACAGGGAAATACCTGAAGCTTTCTTT. Protein product: CASREDREIPEAFF.